These 25 T cell receptor beta chains were sequenced from one sample in a study of T cells in Graves' hyperthyroidism and ophthalmopathy. Authors of the study amplified TCR beta CDR3 regions from RNA transcripts. First-round RT-PCR of the TCR CDR3 relied on the HTBI primer set. TCRdb redid the calling of the multiplex PCR reads with MiXCR, one entry per CDR3 protein. This sample has 300,000 to 350,000 distinct CDR3 sequences, with 15% to 20% found just once. The sample consisted of blood. Every receptor here comes from a woman aged 40 to 50 with Graves' ophthalmopathy.

Only a few counts were recorded for this clonotype. This chain connects TRBV6-2 or TRBV6-3 to TRBJ2-5, with D unresolved. Trimming left V 0 bases short and J 0 bases short, with 8 bases between. This CDR3 region has 15 residues. CDR1 is MNHEY, CDR2 SVGEGT, per germline. This CDR3 reads CASSYSLPDQETQYF. In DNA form, the CDR3 reads TGTGCCAGCAGTTACTCTCTCCCAGACCAAGAGACCCAGTACTTC.

This clonotype has at least ten counts. Sequence at one end of the junction differs from germline and may be a read error. The rearrangement uses TRBV2 and TRBJ1-1; possibly TRBD1 for D (5 bases). The length of the CDR3 is 14 residues. Germline CDR1 is SNHLY and CDR2 is FYNNEI. This chain's CDR3 is CARSEQAMNTEAFF. The CDR3 region has the DNA TGTGCCCGCAGTGAACAGGCGATGAACACTGAAGCTTTCTTT. Filled out from reference TRBV2 and TRBJ1-1, the complete variable domain reads EPEVTQTPSHQVTQMGQEVILRCVPISNHLYFYWYRQILGQKVEFLVSFYNNEISEKSEIFDDQFSVERPDGSNFTLKIRSTKLEDSAMYFCARSEQAMNTEAFFGQGTRLTVV.

In its sample, this clonotype was seen many times. The chain uses TRBV20-1 and TRBJ2-7, with D perhaps assigned TRBD1 or TRBD2 (5 bases each). The length of the CDR3 is 16 residues. Germline CDR1 is DFQATT and CDR2 is SNEGSKA (reference sequence). Trimming cost V 3 bases and J 5 bases, with 23 bases left between them. Written as DNA, the CDR3 is TGCAGTGCTAGTTCTTCGCGATCGGGACCCGGCCACGAGCAGTACTTC. This translates into CSASSSRSGPGHEQYF.

Note on this clonotype: A much bigger clone sits one base away, suggesting this may be a read error. This chain joins TRBV6-2 or TRBV6-3 and TRBJ1-1; unclear D gene. The CDR3 is 13 amino acids. The V end lost 7 bases, the J end lost 4 bases, and 13 bases lay between the germline ends. Germline values: CDR1 MNHEY, CDR2 SVGEGT. Here the CDR3 reads CASNRSGITEAFF. For the CDR3, the DNA is TGTGCCAGCAACCGATCGGGAATCACTGAAGCTTTCTTT.

DNA of the CDR3: TGTGCCAGAAGGTCCCCCGGACGGACGAACACTGAAGCTTTCTTT. As protein: CARRSPGRTNTEAFF. The chain carries TRBV6-1 and TRBJ1-1; D unresolved. The CDR3 is 15 residues long. V was trimmed by 9 bases and J by 1 base, leaving 18 bases between them. Germline lookup yields CDR1 MNHNS and CDR2 SASEGT.

The rearrangement joins TRBV24-1 to TRBJ2-2, with 14 bases aligning to TRBD2. J lost 4 bases, V lost 2 bases, and 2 bases had no gene match. The germline gives CDR1 KGHDR, CDR2 SFDVKD. The CDR3 consists of 17 residues. CDR3 nucleotide sequence: TGTGCCACCAGTGATTCGGGACTAGCGGGAGTCACCGGGGAGCTGTTTTTT. Amino acids: CATSDSGLAGVTGELFF.

This clonotype was recorded many times. The chain recombines TRBV6-5 with TRBJ1-1; D is unresolved. V lost 2 bases and J lost 1, with 8 bases in between. The CDR3 runs 14 residues. Germline-derived CDR1 and CDR2 are MNHEY and SVGAGI. CDR3 nucleotide sequence: TGTGCCAGCAGTTACGGCCGGGAGAACACTGAAGCTTTCTTT. As protein: CASSYGRENTEAFF.

The CDR3 loop is CAISEVDRGNTEAFF. CDR3 in DNA: TGTGCCATCAGTGAGGTGGACAGGGGGAACACTGAAGCTTTCTTT. The chain joins TRBV10-3 to TRBJ1-1; 9 nucleotides line up with TRBD1. The CDR3 runs to 15 residues. Germline V gene lookup returns CDR1 ENHRY and CDR2 SYGVKD. V dropped 2 bases and J dropped 1; count of bases not matched to a gene: 2.

This clonotype was seen just once. This may stem from a read error, because a much larger clone lies one nucleotide away. The gene calls are TRBV6-4 and TRBJ1-1, with D hard to call. Germline V gene lookup returns CDR1 MRHNA and CDR2 SNTAGT. V was trimmed by 11 bases and J by 10 bases, leaving 14 bases between them. This CDR3 is 10 amino acids long. The CDR3 region has the DNA TGTGCCGGCCGTGAAAGACGAGCTTTCTTT. Its translation: CAGRERRAFF.

This clonotype was detected many times. The chain uses TRBV24-1 and TRBJ2-2; 7 nucleotides align to TRBD1. CDR1 KGHDR and CDR2 SFDVKD come from the germline V gene. V shed 3 bases, J shed 0 bases, and the junction held 3 bases outside the gene matches. The CDR3 is 16 residues long. The CDR3 nucleotides read TGTGCCACCAGTGATAGACAGGGTTCGAACACCGGGGAGCTGTTTTTT. Residues: CATSDRQGSNTGELFF.

This clonotype was picked up many times. The chain carries TRBV28 and TRBJ1-2, with D possibly matching TRBD1 (5 bases). Germline-derived CDR1 and CDR2 are MDHEN and SYDVKM. The V gene lost 5 bases and the J gene lost 7 bases, with 11 bases spanning the gap. This CDR3 spans 12 amino acids. The CDR3: CASSGREGGYTF. CDR3 DNA: TGTGCCAGCAGTGGCAGGGAGGGTGGCTACACCTTC.

In regard to this clonotype: This may be a read error, as it is one base from a much larger clone. The chain carries TRBV28 and TRBJ2-7, with D possibly being TRBD1 (5 bases). The ends were cut back, 5 bases at V and 5 bases at J, with 19 bases in the middle. The CDR3 runs to 15 residues. CDR1 and CDR2 (germline): MDHEN, SYDVKM. Here the CDR3 DNA reads TGTGCCAGCAGTGTAAAGGGGTGGGGATATGACGAGCAGTACTTC. Translation gives CASSVKGWGYDEQYF.

In its sample, this clonotype was seen many times. The chain is built from TRBV9 and TRBJ1-1, with 8 bases lining up with TRBD1. The CDR3 has 14 residues. Trimming cost V 3 bases and J 5 bases; bases outside gene matches: 6. CDR1 SGDLS and CDR2 YYNGEE come from the germline V gene. The CDR3 spells CASSAQGALTEAFF. The CDR3 DNA reads TGTGCCAGCAGCGCGCAGGGGGCGCTGACTGAAGCTTTCTTT.

This clonotype was seen ten or more times. V and J are TRBV28 and TRBJ2-5; tentatively, D is TRBD1 (6 bases). The CDR3 length is 14 residues. V lost 6 bases to trimming and J lost 4 bases, with 15 bases between them. Germline loops: CDR1 MDHEN, CDR2 SYDVKM. DNA of the CDR3: TGTGCCAGCAGCGGTAACAGGGCGGGAGAGACCCAGTACTTC. This sequence encodes CASSGNRAGETQYF.

The J gene is TRBJ2-5, the V gene TRBV24-1; no clear D. Trimming cost V 9 bases and J 4 bases, with 11 bases left between them. The germline gives CDR1 KGHDR, CDR2 SFDVKD. This CDR3 comprises 12 residues. CDR3 residues: CATSRVGETQYF. The CDR3 DNA sequence: TGTGCCACCTCTAGGGTCGGAGAGACCCAGTACTTC.

This clonotype has at least ten counts. A junction boundary mismatches the germline segment, possibly from a read error. The chain uses TRBV11-2 and TRBJ2-7; 7 bases are a match to TRBD1. Germline CDR1 SGHAT, CDR2 FQNNGV. The CDR3 runs 16 residues. The CDR3 is CASSGRVTGSLREQHF. In DNA, the CDR3 is TGTGCCAGCAGCGGCCGCGTGACAGGGTCCCTCCGCGAGCAGCACTTC.

The chain recombines TRBV7-2 with TRBJ1-1; D remains unclear. CDR3 length equals 13 residues. Trimming pared 5 bases from V and 5 bases from J, leaving 12 bases between. The V gene's germline CDR1 is SGHTA and CDR2 FQGNSA. CDR3 in DNA: TGTGCCAGCAGCAACATTGAAGGAACTGAAGCTTTCTTT. Amino acids: CASSNIEGTEAFF.

The table lists this clonotype with many counts. This chain uses TRBV6-5 with TRBJ1-1; possible D gene TRBD1, 6 bases. The CDR3 length is 14 residues. Between the trimmed V and J ends, which lost 7 bases and 0 bases, there was a span of 12 bases. Per germline, CDR1 MNHEY and CDR2 SVGAGI. CDR3 DNA sequence: TGTGCCAGCAAGAAGGGGGGGATGAACACTGAAGCTTTCTTT. Protein sequence: CASKKGGMNTEAFF.

This clonotype was seen ten or more times. This chain links TRBV11-2 with TRBJ2-7, with TRBD1 identical over 7 bases. The CDR3 totals 17 residues. J lost 4 bases, V lost 1 base, and 13 bases had no gene match. CDR1 and CDR2 (germline): SGHAT, FQNNGV. In DNA, the CDR3 is TGTGCCAGCAGCTTAGGAATGATGGGGACAGACCTTTACGAGCAGTACTTC. Translating it yields CASSLGMMGTDLYEQYF.

This clonotype was picked up many times. This rearrangement joins TRBV6-1 to TRBJ2-5, with D unclear. V was shortened by 8 bases and J by 5 bases, with 9 bases between the two germline ends. This CDR3 has 11 residues. Germline assignment: CDR1 MNHNS and CDR2 SASEGT. The CDR3 DNA reads TGTGCCAGCGCGATCGGGGAGACCCAGTACTTC. This codes for CASAIGETQYF.

There are many counts of this clonotype. This chain links TRBV30 with TRBJ1-1; no reliable D call. Between the trimmed V and J ends, which lost 0 bases and 1 base, there was a span of 18 bases. The CDR3 extends over 17 amino acids. CDR1 and CDR2 (germline): GTSNPN, SVGIG (reference sequence). Written as DNA, the CDR3 is TGTGCCTGGAGTGTACGAAGAGGGAGAGTGACGAACACTGAAGCTTTCTTT. Protein: CAWSVRRGRVTNTEAFF.

Many counts were recorded for this clonotype. The chain uses TRBV6-2 or TRBV6-3 and TRBJ1-5; no firm D call. The CDR3 runs to 14 residues. The germline V gene encodes CDR1 MNHEY and CDR2 SVGEGT. V was shortened by 0 bases and J by 6 bases, with 9 bases between the two germline ends. The CDR3, as DNA: TGTGCCAGCAGTTACTCATGGGAACCTCAGCCCCAGCATTTT. This encodes CASSYSWEPQPQHF.

There are many counts of this clonotype. The chain has TRBV7-9 and TRBJ1-2; TRBD1 matches 9 bases. V was pared by 6 bases and J by 4 bases, with 3 bases of the junction left unmatched. The CDR3 contains 13 residues. Germline V gene lookup returns CDR1 SEHNR and CDR2 FQNEAQ (reference sequence). The CDR3 nucleotides are TGTGCCAGCAGGGAGGGACAGGGCTATGGCTACACCTTC. Its protein product is CASREGQGYGYTF.

There are many counts of this clonotype. J is TRBJ2-7 and V is TRBV15; D is ambiguous. Trimming shortened V by 5 bases and J by 1 base, and 15 bases separated the two germline ends. CDR1 LNHNV and CDR2 YYDKDF come from the germline V gene (reference sequence). This CDR3 spans 15 amino acids. For the CDR3, the DNA is TGTGCCACCAGCCCAAGCCTAGGCCTATCCTACGAGCAGTACTTC. Encoded protein: CATSPSLGLSYEQYF.

In its sample, this clonotype was seen many times. The V gene is TRBV25-1, the J gene TRBJ2-7, with a possible D match to TRBD2 (7 bases). Germline assignment: CDR1 MGHDK and CDR2 SYGVNS. Trimming shortened V by 1 base and J by 1 base, and 14 bases separated the two germline ends. The CDR3 runs 16 residues. In DNA, the CDR3 is TGTGCCAGCAGTGAATGGGGGGGGCTGGGGTCCTACGAGCAGTACTTC. Translation gives CASSEWGGLGSYEQYF.